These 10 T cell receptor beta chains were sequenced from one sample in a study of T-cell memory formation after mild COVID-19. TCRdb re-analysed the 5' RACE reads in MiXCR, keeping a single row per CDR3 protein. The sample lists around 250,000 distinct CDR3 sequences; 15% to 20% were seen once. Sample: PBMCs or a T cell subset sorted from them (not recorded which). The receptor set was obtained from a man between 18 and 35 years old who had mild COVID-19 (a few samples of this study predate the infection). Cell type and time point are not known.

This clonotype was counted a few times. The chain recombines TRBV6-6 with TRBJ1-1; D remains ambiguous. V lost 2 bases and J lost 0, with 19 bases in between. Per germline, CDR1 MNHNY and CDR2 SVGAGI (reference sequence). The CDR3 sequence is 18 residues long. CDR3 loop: CASSYDRQQDFMNTEAFF. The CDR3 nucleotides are TGTGCCAGCAGTTACGATCGGCAGCAGGATTTCATGAACACTGAAGCTTTCTTT.

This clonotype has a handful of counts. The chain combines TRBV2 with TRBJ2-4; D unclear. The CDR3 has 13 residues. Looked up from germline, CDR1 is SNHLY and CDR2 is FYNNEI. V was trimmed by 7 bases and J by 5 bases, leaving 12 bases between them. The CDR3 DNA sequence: TGTGCCAGCAAGAGTGGTAGCCAAAACATTCAGTACTTC. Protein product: CASKSGSQNIQYF.

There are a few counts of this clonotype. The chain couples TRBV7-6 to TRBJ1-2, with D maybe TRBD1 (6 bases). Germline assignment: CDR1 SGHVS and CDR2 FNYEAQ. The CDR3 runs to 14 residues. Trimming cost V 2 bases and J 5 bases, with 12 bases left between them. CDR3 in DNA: TGTGCCAGCAGCTTAAGCCGGGGGGCGTATGGCTACACCTTC. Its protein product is CASSLSRGAYGYTF.

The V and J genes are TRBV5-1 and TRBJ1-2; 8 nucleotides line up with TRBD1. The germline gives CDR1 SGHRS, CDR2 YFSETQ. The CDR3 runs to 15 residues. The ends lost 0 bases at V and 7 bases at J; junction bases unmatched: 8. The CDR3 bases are TGCGCCAGCAGCTTGGCCGGACAGGACAGGGTTGGCTACACCTTC. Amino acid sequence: CASSLAGQDRVGYTF.

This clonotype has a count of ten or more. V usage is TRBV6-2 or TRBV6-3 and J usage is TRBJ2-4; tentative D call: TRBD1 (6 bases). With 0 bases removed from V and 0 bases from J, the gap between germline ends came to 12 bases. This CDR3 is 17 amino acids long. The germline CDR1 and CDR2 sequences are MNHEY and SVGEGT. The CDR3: CASSYSRTVLAKNIQYF. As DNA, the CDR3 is TGTGCCAGCAGTTACTCGAGGACAGTCCTAGCCAAAAACATTCAGTACTTC.

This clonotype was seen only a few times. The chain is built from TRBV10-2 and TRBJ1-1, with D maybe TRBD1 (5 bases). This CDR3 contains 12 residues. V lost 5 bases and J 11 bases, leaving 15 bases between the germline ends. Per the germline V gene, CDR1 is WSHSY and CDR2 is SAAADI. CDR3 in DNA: TGCGCCAGCAGTACCGGGCGGGGCTGGGCTTTCTTT. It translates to CASSTGRGWAFF.

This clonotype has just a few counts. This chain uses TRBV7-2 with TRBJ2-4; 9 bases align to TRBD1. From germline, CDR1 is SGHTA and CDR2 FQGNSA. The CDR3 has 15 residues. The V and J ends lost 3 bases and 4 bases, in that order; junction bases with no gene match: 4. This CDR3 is CASSFTGQGKNIQYF. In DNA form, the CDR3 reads TGTGCCAGCAGCTTCACTGGACAGGGGAAAAACATTCAGTACTTC.

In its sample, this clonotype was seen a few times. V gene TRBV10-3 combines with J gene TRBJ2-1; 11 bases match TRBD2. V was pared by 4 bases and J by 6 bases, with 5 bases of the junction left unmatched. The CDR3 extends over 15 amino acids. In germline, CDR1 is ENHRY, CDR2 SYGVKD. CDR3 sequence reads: CAISVVSGGANEQFF. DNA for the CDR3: TGTGCCATCAGTGTGGTTAGCGGGGGGGCCAATGAGCAGTTCTTC.

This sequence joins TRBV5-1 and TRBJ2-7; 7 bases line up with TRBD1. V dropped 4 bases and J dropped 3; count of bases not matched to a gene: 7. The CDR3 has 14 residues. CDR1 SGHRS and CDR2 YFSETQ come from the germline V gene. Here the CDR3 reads CASSPLRTGYEQYV. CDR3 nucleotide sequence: TGCGCCAGCAGCCCGCTTCGGACAGGCTACGAGCAGTACGTC.

Written as DNA, the CDR3 is TGTGCCAGCAGCTTCCGGGGGGGCAGGAGCTCAGATACGCAGTATTTT. Protein product: CASSFRGGRSSDTQYF. This chain joins TRBV11-2 and TRBJ2-3, with 8 bases aligning to TRBD2. The CDR3 runs to 16 residues. The V gene's germline CDR1 is SGHAT and CDR2 FQNNGV. V shed 3 bases and J 4 bases; nucleotides not matched to a gene: 9.